This TCR beta chain was retrieved from a study of cytomegalovirus exposure and HLA in healthy donors. PCR employed 60 Vbeta and 13 Jbeta primers. Repertoires were generated with immunoSEQ multiplex PCR, while TCRdb's copy carries only in-frame clones and drops some. The top ten hold 6.5% to 8.5% of the sample, which has 70,000 or so clones, 70% to 80% seen once. The source material was PBMCs. The receptor was isolated from a man between 18 and 29 years old in good health and CMV-seropositive.

The CDR3 protein is CASIWTGVPYEQYF. The CDR3 DNA reads as TGCGCCAGCATTTGGACAGGGGTCCCCTACGAGCAGTACTTC. The V and J genes are TRBV23-1 and TRBJ2-7; 9 bases are a match to TRBD1. TRBV23-1 is flagged as an ORF with uncertain function. The CDR3 is 14 amino acids. The J segment lost 2 bases and the V segment lost 7 bases, leaving 6 bases of the junction unmatched.